Listed below are T cell receptor beta chains from one sample, sequenced in a study of cytomegalovirus exposure and HLA in healthy donors. Libraries were prepared by immunoSEQ multiplex PCR; TCRdb keeps only in-frame clonotypes and omits some of them. This sample yields more than 250,000 clones, of which more than 80% are seen a single time; 0.65% to 0.85% belongs to the top ten. The material sequenced was PBMCs. Receptors were obtained from a young woman in good health and CMV-seronegative. CDR3s include the opening cysteine and the closing phenylalanine or tryptophan. Fields, in order: clone size, D gene, V gene, J gene, CDR3 protein, CDR3 DNA. A D gene is named only where the DNA matches it firmly. Some rows have no size entry. The others give once, few or many, or a class for an expanded clone.

clone_size: once; d_call: NA; v_call: TRBV5-4; j_call: TRBJ2-1; cdr3_aa: CASSLGLAAVGNEQFF; cdr3_nt: TGTGCCAGCAGCTTGGGGCTAGCTGCCGTTGGCAATGAGCAGTTCTTC
clone_size: NA; d_call: TRBD2; v_call: TRBV7-3; j_call: TRBJ2-3; cdr3_aa: CASSPIAGGADTQYF; cdr3_nt: TGTGCCAGCAGCCCGATAGCGGGGGGGGCAGATACGCAGTATTTT
clone_size: NA; d_call: TRBD1; v_call: TRBV27; j_call: TRBJ2-2; cdr3_aa: CASSSTRTGFFRVSSGELFF; cdr3_nt: TGTGCCAGCAGCTCAACTCGGACAGGGTTCTTTCGAGTGAGTTCCGGGGAGCTGTTTTTT
clone_size: NA; d_call: TRBD2; v_call: TRBV28; j_call: TRBJ2-7; cdr3_aa: CASLPGGGLTSGPSYEQYF; cdr3_nt: TGTGCCAGCCTTCCCGGGGGGGGGCTGACTAGCGGCCCATCCTACGAGCAGTACTTC
clone_size: NA; d_call: NA; v_call: TRBV9; j_call: TRBJ1-2; cdr3_aa: CASSEQEGRGYTF; cdr3_nt: TGTGCCAGCAGCGAGCAGGAGGGCCGGGGCTACACCTTC
clone_size: NA; d_call: TRBD2; v_call: TRBV7-9; j_call: TRBJ2-7; cdr3_aa: CASSSSRARAGGVPYEQYF; cdr3_nt: TGTGCCAGCAGCTCCTCCAGGGCCAGAGCGGGAGGGGTTCCCTACGAGCAGTACTTC
clone_size: NA; d_call: TRBD1; v_call: TRBV15; j_call: TRBJ2-1; cdr3_aa: CATSRALPGQTSYNEQFF; cdr3_nt: TGTGCCACCAGCAGAGCCCTCCCGGGACAGACATCATACAATGAGCAGTTCTTC
clone_size: few; d_call: TRBD1; v_call: TRBV6-5; j_call: TRBJ2-7; cdr3_aa: CASRDRDRPYEQYF; cdr3_nt: TGTGCCAGCAGGGACCGGGACAGGCCCTACGAGCAGTACTTC
clone_size: NA; d_call: TRBD1; v_call: TRBV2; j_call: TRBJ1-1; cdr3_aa: CASYRGGTEAFF; cdr3_nt: TGTGCCAGCTACAGGGGAGGCACTGAAGCTTTCTTT
clone_size: NA; d_call: TRBD1; v_call: TRBV5-1; j_call: TRBJ2-5; cdr3_aa: CASSRATGVETQYF; cdr3_nt: TGCGCCAGCAGCCGGGCGACAGGGGTCGAGACCCAGTACTTC
clone_size: NA; d_call: NA; v_call: TRBV5-1; j_call: TRBJ1-2; cdr3_aa: CASSYSGGGDGYTF; cdr3_nt: TGCGCCAGCAGTTACTCCGGGGGAGGAGATGGCTACACCTTC
clone_size: NA; d_call: NA; v_call: TRBV19; j_call: TRBJ2-6; cdr3_aa: CASSLGTTGANVLTF; cdr3_nt: TGTGCCAGTAGTCTCGGGACAACTGGGGCCAACGTCCTGACTTTC
clone_size: NA; d_call: NA; v_call: TRBV19; j_call: TRBJ2-5; cdr3_aa: CASWNGALQETQYF; cdr3_nt: TGTGCCTCCTGGAATGGGGCTCTCCAAGAGACCCAGTACTTC